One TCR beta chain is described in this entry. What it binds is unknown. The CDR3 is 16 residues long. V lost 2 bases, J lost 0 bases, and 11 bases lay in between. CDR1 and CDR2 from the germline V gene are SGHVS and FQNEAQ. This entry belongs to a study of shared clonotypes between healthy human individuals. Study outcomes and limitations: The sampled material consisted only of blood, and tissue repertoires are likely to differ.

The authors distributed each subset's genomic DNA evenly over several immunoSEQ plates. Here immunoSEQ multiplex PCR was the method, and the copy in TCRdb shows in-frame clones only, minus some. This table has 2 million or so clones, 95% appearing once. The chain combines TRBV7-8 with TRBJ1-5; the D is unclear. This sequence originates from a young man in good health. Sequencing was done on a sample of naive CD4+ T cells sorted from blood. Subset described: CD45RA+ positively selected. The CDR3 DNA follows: TGTGCCAGCAGCTTATGGCCAGATAATAGCAATCAGCCCCAGCATTTT. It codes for CASSLWPDNSNQPQHF.